The next 8 T cell receptor beta chains were all read from a single sample in a study of cytomegalovirus exposure and HLA in healthy donors. Data came from immunoSEQ multiplex PCR; TCRdb stores just in-frame clones and leaves some out. This table has 150,000 to 200,000 clones, more than 70% appearing once. Sequenced: PBMCs. Receptors were obtained from a man between 25 and 39 years old in good health and CMV-seropositive.

The gene calls are TRBV19 and TRBJ2-1, with 13 bases lining up with TRBD2. CDR1 is LNHDA, CDR2 SQIVND, per germline (reference sequence). Germline trimming cut 5 bases from V and 14 bases from J; bases unmatched to any gene: 6. The CDR3 consists of 13 residues. The CDR3 DNA sequence: TGTGCCAGTAGTTCGCCCGGACTAGCGGGGGAGTTCTTC. Its protein product is CASSSPGLAGEFF.

The J gene is TRBJ2-7, the V gene TRBV23-1, with TRBD1 matching over 7 bases. TRBV23-1 is designated an ORF whose function remains uncertain. J lost 7 bases, V lost 3 bases, and 9 bases had no gene match. This CDR3 spans 14 amino acids. CDR3 loop: CASSHHTRGIEQYF. CDR3 nucleotide sequence: TGCGCCAGCAGTCACCACACCAGGGGGATTGAGCAGTACTTC.

V is TRBV29-1 and J is TRBJ1-1; 7 positions match TRBD1. Germline CDR1 is SQVTM and CDR2 is ANQGSEA. The CDR3 has 13 residues. Losses at the gene ends were 3 bases for V and 7 bases for J; bases not matched to a gene: 8. The CDR3 region is CSVDDRVVGEAFF. Here the CDR3 DNA reads TGCAGCGTTGACGACAGGGTCGTCGGTGAAGCTTTCTTT.

This chain uses TRBV18 with TRBJ2-7; a possible D gene is TRBD1 (6 bases). CDR1 and CDR2 from the germline V gene are KGHSH and LQKENI. The CDR3 has 14 amino acids. V dropped 0 bases and J dropped 5 bases, with 11 bases sitting between them. CDR3 sequence: CASSPPEGTHEQYF. In nucleotides, the CDR3 is TGTGCCAGCTCACCACCGGAAGGGACACACGAGCAGTACTTC.

The chain has TRBV13 and TRBJ1-1, with TRBD1 matching 9 bases. V lost 7 bases and J lost 0; bases outside the gene matches: 9. The germline V gene encodes CDR1 PRHDT and CDR2 FYEKMQ (reference sequence). The CDR3 totals 16 residues. The CDR3 nucleotides are TGTGCCAGCATCACCGGGACAGGGACTATGAACACTGAAGCTTTCTTT. Protein: CASITGTGTMNTEAFF.

This sequence joins TRBV7-2 and TRBJ1-3, with 9 bases lining up with TRBD1. This CDR3 contains 17 residues. V dropped 4 bases and J dropped 4; count of bases not matched to a gene: 11. Germline assignment: CDR1 SGHTA and CDR2 FQGNSA. The CDR3 nucleotides read TGTGCCAGCAGCTCCCTTCCGGGACAGGGTTCCGGAAACACCATATATTTT. As protein: CASSSLPGQGSGNTIYF.

This rearrangement joins TRBV5-1 to TRBJ2-5; 11 nucleotides align to TRBD1. The CDR3 consists of 16 residues. J lost 5 bases, V lost 3 bases, and 9 bases had no gene match. Germline CDR1 SGHRS, CDR2 YFSETQ. The CDR3 nucleotides read TGCGCCAGCAGCTACCGGGACAGGGGGATTTGGGAGACCCAGTACTTC. It translates to CASSYRDRGIWETQYF.

This chain connects TRBV7-2 to TRBJ2-7; TRBD1 aligns across 8 bases. This CDR3 contains 14 residues. Germline CDR1 and CDR2: SGHTA and FQGNSA. With V trimmed by 5 bases and J by 4 bases, 7 bases remained unmatched. CDR3 protein: CASSLRQGQYEQYF. DNA for the CDR3: TGTGCCAGCAGCCTAAGACAGGGGCAGTACGAGCAGTACTTC.